These 30 T cell receptor beta chains share one sample of origin, sequenced in a study of T cell changes during pregnancy in multiple sclerosis. Some clones are missing from TCRdb's copy, which holds only in-frame ones; the method was immunoSEQ multiplex PCR. The data hold 40,000 to 60,000 clones, with roughly nine tenths observed a single time. The specimen comprised peripheral blood, sampled in the first trimester of pregnancy. These receptors were taken from a female donor in good health, enrolled as a control in a pregnancy study.

The chain is built from TRBV19 and TRBJ2-3; D perhaps matches TRBD1 (6 bases). Between the trimmed V and J ends, which lost 1 base and 3 bases, there was a span of 14 bases. CDR3 length: 16 amino acids. Germline CDR1 LNHDA, CDR2 SQIVND (reference sequence). Here the CDR3 reads CASSIAAGVGTDTQYF. The CDR3 nucleotides are TGTGCCAGTAGTATAGCGGCAGGGGTGGGAACAGATACGCAGTATTTT.

The J gene is TRBJ1-1, the V gene TRBV7-2, with 9 bases fitting TRBD1. V trimming: 2 bases; J trimming: 11 bases; junction bases outside the gene matches: 9. The V gene's germline CDR1 is SGHTA and CDR2 FQGNSA. The CDR3 is 14 residues long. CDR3 nucleotides: TGTGCCAGCAGCTTAATAACCGGGACAGGGACCGCTTTCTTT. Translating gives CASSLITGTGTAFF.

This chain uses TRBV14 with TRBJ1-1, with 11 bases identical to TRBD1. The CDR3 totals 15 residues. CDR1 and CDR2 (germline): SGHDN, FVKESK. Trimming took 0 bases from V and 8 from J; bases not matched to a gene: 5. The CDR3 protein is CASSQDLRTGGEAFF. In DNA, the CDR3 is TGTGCCAGCAGCCAAGATCTAAGGACAGGGGGCGAAGCTTTCTTT.

The genes are TRBV9 and TRBJ2-3; D is uncertain. The CDR3 consists of 15 residues. Per the germline V gene, CDR1 is SGDLS and CDR2 is YYNGEE. V gave up 2 bases and J gave up 2 bases, with 12 bases separating them. The CDR3 loop is CASSVQAIPTDTQYF. The DNA of the CDR3 is TGTGCCAGCAGCGTTCAGGCTATCCCCACAGATACGCAGTATTTT.

The CDR3 sequence is CASRTRDNEQFF. In DNA, the CDR3 is TGCGCCAGCAGGACTAGGGACAATGAGCAGTTCTTC. The chain carries TRBV10-2 and TRBJ2-1; perhaps TRBD2 as D (6 bases). V shed 6 bases and J shed 5 bases, with 8 bases lying between them. CDR1 is WSHSY, CDR2 SAAADI, per germline. CDR3 length equals 12 residues.

This CDR3 is CATKRGGSGSPLYNEQFF. The CDR3 DNA follows: TGTGCCACCAAGAGGGGTGGTAGCGGGAGCCCCCTCTACAATGAGCAGTTCTTC. V is TRBV10-3 and J is TRBJ2-1; 9 bases align to TRBD2. The germline V gene encodes CDR1 ENHRY and CDR2 SYGVKD. J was trimmed by 3 bases and V by 10 bases; bases with no gene match: 19. This CDR3 comprises 18 residues.

The V gene is TRBV27, the J gene TRBJ2-7; TRBD1 aligns across 10 bases. CDR1 is MNHEY and CDR2 is SMNVEV in the germline V gene (reference sequence). Trimming took 4 bases from V and 2 from J; bases not matched to a gene: 2. This CDR3 region has 14 residues. In DNA, the CDR3 is TGTGCCAGCAGTTCCGGACAGGGGGCCTACGAGCAGTACTTC. Translated, it gives CASSSGQGAYEQYF.

This chain links TRBV6-6 with TRBJ1-5, with a possible D match to TRBD1 (6 bases). CDR1 is MNHNY and CDR2 is SVGAGI in the germline V gene (reference sequence). Trimming cost V 8 bases and J 9 bases, with 17 bases left between them. This CDR3 region has 13 residues. DNA for the CDR3: TGTGCCAGCCTAACAGGGCCCTCTGGGCCCCAGCATTTT. As protein: CASLTGPSGPQHF.

The chain joins TRBV4-3 to TRBJ2-7; the D gene is possibly TRBD2 (6 bases). V was trimmed by 0 bases and J by 1 base, leaving 10 bases between them. The CDR3 covers 15 residues. In germline, CDR1 is LGHNA, CDR2 YSLEER. In nucleotides, the CDR3 is TGCGCCAGCAGCCAAGACAGGGCGGGGTCCTACGAGCAGTACTTC. Translated: CASSQDRAGSYEQYF.

The chain links TRBV5-1 to TRBJ1-1, with TRBD1 matching 9 bases. Trimming cost V 3 bases and J 5 bases; bases outside gene matches: 5. Germline V gene lookup returns CDR1 SGHRS and CDR2 YFSETQ. The CDR3 covers 14 residues. The CDR3 region is CASSWGQGETEAFF. The CDR3 region has the DNA TGCGCCAGCAGCTGGGGACAGGGAGAGACTGAAGCTTTCTTT.

The rearrangement joins TRBV5-1 to TRBJ2-1; TRBD2 agrees at 7 bases. Trimming at V came to 2 bases and at J to 3 bases, leaving 14 bases not matched to a gene. The CDR3 length is 18 residues. Germline CDR1 and CDR2: SGHRS and YFSETQ. CDR3 amino acids: CASSFWASGSTYYNEQFF. CDR3 bases: TGCGCCAGCAGCTTCTGGGCTAGCGGTAGTACCTACTACAATGAGCAGTTCTTC.

The chain combines TRBV19 with TRBJ2-6; the D gene is possibly TRBD1 (6 bases). CDR1 is LNHDA, CDR2 SQIVND, per germline (reference sequence). This CDR3 has 16 residues. Deletions cut 6 bases from V and 0 bases from J, with 12 bases between. CDR3 amino acids: CASSSAGASGANVLTF. In nucleotides, the CDR3 is TGTGCCAGTAGCTCCGCAGGGGCCTCTGGGGCCAACGTCCTGACTTTC.

In its sample, this clone was seen once. The chain is built from TRBV5-1 and TRBJ1-6; perhaps TRBD1 as D (6 bases). The ends were cut back, 4 bases at V and 6 bases at J, with 11 bases in the middle. The CDR3 covers 14 residues. Germline V lookup: CDR1 SGHRS, CDR2 YFSETQ. The CDR3 loop reads CASSPGHFNSPLHF. CDR3 nucleotides: TGCGCCAGCAGCCCGGGACATTTTAATTCACCCCTCCACTTT.

The genes are TRBV11-2 and TRBJ2-7; 8 bases match TRBD1. Germline V gives CDR1 SGHAT, CDR2 FQNNGV. V was clipped by 4 bases and J by 6 bases; unmatched bases: 8. This CDR3 contains 14 residues. This chain's CDR3 is CASSSYWTGSEQYF. CDR3 bases: TGTGCCAGCAGCTCCTACTGGACAGGGAGCGAGCAGTACTTC.

Here the CDR3 DNA reads TGTGCCAGCAGCGCCAGGGCGGGGGCGGGCTACGGGACCCAGTACTTC. Protein sequence: CASSARAGAGYGTQYF. This sequence joins TRBV7-8 and TRBJ2-5; TRBD2 might be the D (7 bases). Germline V lookup: CDR1 SGHVS, CDR2 FQNEAQ. The CDR3 has 16 amino acids. Trimming stripped 5 bases from V and 7 bases from J, with 23 bases between.

V and J are TRBV30 and TRBJ2-2; tentatively, D is TRBD1 (5 bases). The J call is uncertain, as TRBJ1-3 better fits the DNA end. Germline V gene data show CDR1 as GTSNPN and CDR2 as SVGIG (reference sequence). CDR3 length: 16 residues. The CDR3 protein is CAWSDWGVSSGNTIYF. Here the CDR3 DNA reads TGTGCCTGGAGTGATTGGGGGGTTTCCTCTGGAAACACCATATATTTT.

This sequence joins TRBV28 and TRBJ2-3; a weak D match, TRBD1 (6 bases). Germline CDR1 MDHEN, CDR2 SYDVKM. The CDR3 loop spans 14 amino acids. Trimming took off 6 bases at V and 5 bases at J, with 15 bases between the two ends. CDR3 loop: CASRYQGLGDTQYF. The CDR3 DNA reads as TGTGCCAGCAGATACCAGGGGTTGGGAGATACGCAGTATTTT.

This clone is a singleton in its sample. The chain carries TRBV27 and TRBJ2-7; 7 positions match TRBD1. CDR3 size: 15 residues. Germline V CDR1 and CDR2: MNHEY, SMNVEV (reference sequence). V lost 5 bases to trimming and J lost 2 bases; unmatched junction nucleotides: 9. CDR3 sequence reads: CASSARQGLPYEQYF. DNA for the CDR3: TGTGCCAGCAGTGCAAGACAGGGATTACCCTACGAGCAGTACTTC.

This clone was detected a few times. The V call is TRBV6-4, the J call TRBJ2-2, with D possibly matching TRBD2 (5 bases). The CDR3 runs 14 residues. V lost 0 bases and J 3 bases, leaving 5 bases between the germline ends. The germline CDR1 and CDR2 sequences are MRHNA and SNTAGT. CDR3 amino acids: CASSDSRDTGELFF. Here the CDR3 DNA reads TGTGCCAGCAGTGACTCGCGGGACACCGGGGAGCTGTTTTTT.

In nucleotides, the CDR3 is TGCGCCAGCAGCTTGGTCAGGGGGAATGAGCAGTTCTTC. Encoded protein: CASSLVRGNEQFF. The V gene is TRBV5-1, the J gene TRBJ2-1; TRBD1 matches at 7 bases. The CDR3 runs 13 residues. V was clipped by 0 bases and J by 7 bases; unmatched bases: 1. CDR1 is SGHRS and CDR2 is YFSETQ in the germline V gene. Complete variable domain (other parts from reference TRBV5-1 and TRBJ2-1): KAGVTQTPRYLIKTRGQQVTLSCSPISGHRSVSWYQQTPGQGLQFLFEYFSETQRNKGNFPGRFSGRQFSNSRSEMNVSTLELGDSALYLCASSLVRGNEQFFGPGTRLTVL.

The chain is built from TRBV5-6 and TRBJ2-3; TRBD1 aligns across 8 bases. Trimming took 6 bases from V and 5 from J; bases not matched to a gene: 8. Germline lookup yields CDR1 SGHDT and CDR2 YYEEEE. The CDR3 runs 14 residues. CDR3 coding DNA: TGTGCCAGCACCAAGACAGGGGTGGAAGATACGCAGTATTTT. The encoded protein is CASTKTGVEDTQYF.

This rearrangement joins TRBV28 to TRBJ2-1; 11 positions agree with TRBD2. This CDR3 spans 14 amino acids. With V trimmed by 11 bases and J by 7 bases, 10 bases remained unmatched. Germline V gives CDR1 MDHEN, CDR2 SYDVKM. The CDR3 coding sequence is TGTGCCGCGGGGACACTAGCGGGGGCGAATGAGCAGTTCTTC. Translated, it gives CAAGTLAGANEQFF.

This chain connects TRBV4-3 to TRBJ2-5; D call uncertain. This CDR3 spans 14 amino acids. Germline V CDR1 and CDR2: LGHNA, YSLEER. V lost 4 bases to trimming and J lost 0 bases, with 9 bases between them. CDR3 protein: CASSRDWYQETQYF. The CDR3 nucleotides read TGCGCCAGCAGCCGTGACTGGTACCAAGAGACCCAGTACTTC.

The chain has TRBV30 and TRBJ1-5, with 7 nucleotides matching TRBD1. Germline CDR1 is GTSNPN and CDR2 is SVGIG (reference sequence). J lost 5 bases, V lost 5 bases, and 6 bases had no gene match. The CDR3 runs to 13 residues. CDR3 loop: CAWSQGGHQPQHF. DNA of the CDR3: TGTGCCTGGTCCCAGGGGGGTCATCAGCCCCAGCATTTT.

The rearrangement links TRBV2 to TRBJ1-5; perhaps TRBD1 as D (5 bases). The V gene lost 6 bases and the J gene lost 4 bases, with 13 bases spanning the gap. This CDR3 has 14 amino acids. The germline V gene has CDR1 SNHLY and CDR2 FYNNEI. CDR3 residues: CASSSTELNQPQHF. As DNA, the CDR3 is TGTGCCAGCAGCTCGACAGAATTGAATCAGCCCCAGCATTTT.

V usage is TRBV2 and J usage is TRBJ1-4; 9 bases line up with TRBD1. The CDR3 contains 18 residues. The germline CDR1 and CDR2 sequences are SNHLY and FYNNEI. Trimming at V came to 6 bases and at J to 2 bases, leaving 13 bases not matched to a gene. The CDR3 loop reads CASSPGQGILVTNEKLFF. CDR3 nucleotides: TGTGCCAGCAGCCCGGGACAGGGAATTTTGGTGACTAATGAAAAACTGTTTTTT.

A single count supports this clone. The gene calls are TRBV7-7 and TRBJ2-7, with a weak D call TRBD1 (5 bases). Germline V gives CDR1 SSHAT, CDR2 FNYEAQ (reference sequence). CDR3 length: 13 residues. Trimming stripped 5 bases from V and 2 bases from J, with 10 bases between. CDR3 region: CASSLTETYEQYF. The DNA for the CDR3 is TGTGCCAGCAGCCTGACAGAGACCTACGAGCAGTACTTC.

This clone came up a few times. The chain uses TRBV15 and TRBJ2-3; no reliable D call. The CDR3 length is 15 residues. The ends were cut back, 0 bases at V and 2 bases at J, with 9 bases in the middle. Per the germline V gene, CDR1 is LNHNV and CDR2 is YYDKDF (reference sequence). The CDR3 protein is CATSRDNLPTDTQYF. CDR3 nucleotide sequence: TGTGCCACCAGCAGAGATAACCTACCCACAGATACGCAGTATTTT. Full variable domain (missing parts from reference TRBV15 and TRBJ2-3): DAMVIQNPRYQVTQFGKPVTLSCSQTLNHNVMYWYQQKSSQAPKLLFHYYDKDFNNEADTPDNFQSRRPNTSFCFLDIRSPGLGDTAMYLCATSRDNLPTDTQYFGPGTRLTVL.

The chain employs TRBV19 and TRBJ1-1; D is perhaps TRBD1 (5 bases). Trimming stripped 7 bases from V and 4 bases from J, with 22 bases between. CDR3 length: 16 residues. CDR1 LNHDA and CDR2 SQIVND come from the germline V gene (reference sequence). Written as DNA, the CDR3 is TGTGCCAGTAATCCGGTTTTGGGCAGGGCGCGCACTGAAGCTTTCTTT. It is translated as CASNPVLGRARTEAFF.

A single count supports this clone. The CDR3 DNA follows: TGTGCCAGCAGCTTAGCGGGACTAGCGGGAGTTACCGGGGAGCTGTTTTTT. Residues: CASSLAGLAGVTGELFF. The rearrangement joins TRBV11-3 to TRBJ2-2; 14 bases are shared with TRBD2. Trimming at V came to 1 base and at J to 5 bases, leaving 3 bases not matched to a gene. The CDR3 totals 17 residues. Germline V gene sequence: CDR1 SGHNT, CDR2 YENEEA.